These 19 T cell receptor beta chains were all obtained from the same sample, sequenced in a study of T cell changes during pregnancy in multiple sclerosis. The protocol was immunoSEQ multiplex PCR, while the TCRdb copy is restricted to in-frame clones and leaves out a portion. The sample yields tens of thousands of clones, around 90% seen once. Material: peripheral blood, obtained in the second trimester of pregnancy. Receptor source: a female donor in good health, enrolled as a control in a pregnancy study.

The J gene is TRBJ1-4, the V gene TRBV2; a weak D match, TRBD1 (6 bases). Germline V gives CDR1 SNHLY, CDR2 FYNNEI. V lost 7 bases and J 4 bases, leaving 16 bases between the germline ends. There are 15 residues in the CDR3. CDR3: CASISTGTLNEKLFF. The CDR3 DNA reads as TGTGCCAGCATCTCTACCGGGACACTTAATGAAAAACTGTTTTTT.

This sequence joins TRBV5-1 and TRBJ2-2, with TRBD2 matching 12 bases. Germline CDR1 reads SGHRS; CDR2 reads YFSETQ. The CDR3 covers 20 residues. The junction had 17 bases not matched to a gene; V was cut back by 4 bases and J by 4 bases. This chain's CDR3 is CASSAPPKILAGGLTGELFF. The CDR3 DNA reads TGCGCCAGCAGCGCGCCACCCAAGATTCTAGCGGGGGGGCTCACCGGGGAGCTGTTTTTT.

The rearrangement links TRBV25-1 to TRBJ1-3, with 8 bases fitting TRBD1. Germline loops: CDR1 MGHDK, CDR2 SYGVNS. The CDR3 consists of 16 residues. V was pared by 4 bases and J by 2 bases, with 7 bases of the junction left unmatched. CDR3 in DNA: TGTGCCAGCAGTGGGGCAGGGGGCTACGCTGGAAACACCATATATTTT. It yields the protein CASSGAGGYAGNTIYF.

The chain carries TRBV5-4 and TRBJ1-5; no definite D call. The CDR3 totals 12 residues. Germline CDR1 SGHNT, CDR2 YYREEE (reference sequence). The V and J ends lost 4 bases and 4 bases respectively, with 6 bases between them. The CDR3, as DNA: TGTGCCAGCAGCGACGGGAATCAGCCCCAGCATTTT. This sequence encodes CASSDGNQPQHF. The full variable domain, rest sourced from reference TRBV5-4 and TRBJ1-5, is ETGVTQSPTHLIKTRGQQVTLRCSSQSGHNTVSWYQQALGQGPQFIFQYYREEENGRGNFPPRFSGLQFPNYSSELNVNALELDDSALYLCASSDGNQPQHFGDGTRLSIL.

The V and J genes are TRBV7-2 and TRBJ2-1; 7 bases match TRBD2. CDR1 is SGHTA, CDR2 FQGNSA, per germline. CDR3 size: 16 residues. Trimming at V came to 1 base and at J to 5 bases, leaving 8 bases not matched to a gene. CDR3 nucleotides: TGTGCCAGCAGCTTAGTTGGTAGCGGGCGGGACAATGAGCAGTTCTTC. This translates into CASSLVGSGRDNEQFF.

This clone was seen only once. The chain has TRBV4-2 and TRBJ1-2; TRBD1 agrees at 9 bases. V shed 0 bases and J 4 bases; nucleotides not matched to a gene: 6. Germline V gene lookup returns CDR1 LGHNA and CDR2 YNFKEQ. The CDR3 is 16 residues long. This chain's CDR3 is CASSQDGTGRRYGYTF. Here the CDR3 DNA reads TGTGCCAGCAGCCAAGATGGGACAGGGCGCCGCTATGGCTACACCTTC.

J is TRBJ1-4 and V is TRBV28; no firm D call. V lost 2 bases, J lost 4 bases, and 14 bases lay in between. The CDR3 spans 16 residues. The germline V gene encodes CDR1 MDHEN and CDR2 SYDVKM. The CDR3 protein is CASSLQPDNLNEKLFF. The CDR3 nucleotides read TGTGCCAGCAGTTTACAACCCGACAACCTTAATGAAAAACTGTTTTTT.

The chain recombines TRBV6-6 with TRBJ2-7, with 7 bases fitting TRBD1. Looked up from germline, CDR1 is MNHNY and CDR2 is SVGAGI (reference sequence). Germline trimming cut 6 bases from V and 0 bases from J; bases unmatched to any gene: 5. This CDR3 has 14 residues. CDR3 loop: CASSPTGASYEQYF. The DNA of the CDR3 is TGTGCCAGCAGCCCTACAGGGGCCTCCTACGAGCAGTACTTC.

CDR3 region: CASSSTPNLDSPLHF. The CDR3 DNA is TGTGCCAGCAGCTCTACTCCGAACCTGGATTCACCCCTCCACTTT. This chain joins TRBV7-6 and TRBJ1-6, with unresolved D. The CDR3 runs to 15 residues. V lost 4 bases and J 8 bases, leaving 15 bases between the germline ends. Germline CDR1 and CDR2: SGHVS and FNYEAQ.

The chain is built from TRBV4-3 and TRBJ1-2; possibly TRBD1 for D (6 bases). Germline V gene data show CDR1 as LGHNA and CDR2 as YSLEER. The CDR3 is 14 amino acids. Trimming took off 1 base at V and 7 bases at J, with 13 bases between the two ends. DNA for the CDR3: TGCGCCAGCAGCCAAGGGGGGGGCGCATTTGGCTACACCTTC. It translates to CASSQGGGAFGYTF.

This clone was picked up one time. This chain connects TRBV16 to TRBJ2-1; weak D call: TRBD1 (6 bases). The CDR3 contains 14 residues. The ends were cut back, 1 base at V and 4 bases at J, with 8 bases in the middle. Germline V CDR1 and CDR2: KGHSY, FQNENV. CDR3 sequence: CASSQYDRYNEQFF. In DNA, the CDR3 is TGTGCCAGCAGCCAATACGACAGGTACAATGAGCAGTTCTTC.

This clone occurred a few times. V gene TRBV15 combines with J gene TRBJ1-1; 7 bases align to TRBD1. The CDR3 contains 14 residues. V lost 7 bases to trimming and J lost 2 bases; unmatched junction nucleotides: 7. Looked up from germline, CDR1 is LNHNV and CDR2 is YYDKDF (reference sequence). The CDR3 loop reads CATTQGVFNTEAFF. In nucleotides, the CDR3 is TGTGCCACCACCCAGGGGGTGTTCAACACTGAAGCTTTCTTT.

The chain couples TRBV4-3 to TRBJ2-7; the D gene is possibly TRBD1 (5 bases). The germline V and J ends were trimmed by 4 bases and 3 bases, with 10 bases remaining between them. Germline-derived CDR1 and CDR2 are LGHNA and YSLEER. The CDR3 extends over 13 amino acids. For the CDR3, the DNA is TGCGCCAGCAGCCGCGGACAAGACTACGAGCAGTACTTC. It specifies CASSRGQDYEQYF.

This clone was seen only once. The chain has TRBV6-5 and TRBJ2-1; 7 bases match TRBD2. CDR1 MNHEY and CDR2 SVGAGI come from the germline V gene. This CDR3 comprises 16 residues. J lost 3 bases, V lost 2 bases, and 7 bases had no gene match. CDR3 in amino acids: CASSYELGGDYNEQFF. The CDR3 DNA is TGTGCCAGCAGTTACGAATTGGGGGGGGACTACAATGAGCAGTTCTTC.

The chain has TRBV5-1 and TRBJ2-5; a weak D match, TRBD1 (6 bases). The CDR3 sequence is 15 residues long. CDR1 and CDR2 (germline): SGHRS, YFSETQ. The ends were cut back, 9 bases at V and 0 bases at J, with 18 bases in the middle. This CDR3 is CATTGQGLDQETQYF. CDR3 nucleotide sequence: TGCGCCACCACGGGCCAGGGGCTGGACCAAGAGACCCAGTACTTC.

The chain combines TRBV5-8 with TRBJ2-5; no firm D call. Germline V gives CDR1 SGHTS, CDR2 YDEGEE. This CDR3 region has 14 residues. Between the trimmed V and J ends, which lost 6 bases and 5 bases, there was a span of 17 bases. CDR3 residues: CASTPGGAWETQYF. The CDR3 bases are TGTGCCAGCACCCCCGGCGGAGCTTGGGAGACCCAGTACTTC.

This clone occurred once. The chain has TRBV21-1 and TRBJ1-5. TRBV21-1 is reported as a pseudogene. This CDR3 region has 15 residues. The chain's CDR3 is CASSQRSGGNQPQHF. The CDR3 DNA follows: TGTGCCAGCTCCCAAAGGAGCGGGGGTAATCAGCCCCAGCATTTT.

The chain couples TRBV11-2 to TRBJ2-3, with D unclear. Between the trimmed V and J ends, which lost 1 base and 0 bases, there was a span of 5 bases. CDR3 length: 14 residues. Germline CDR1 and CDR2: SGHAT and FQNNGV. The CDR3: CASSLASSTDTQYF. The CDR3 DNA reads as TGTGCCAGCAGCTTAGCCTCTAGCACAGATACGCAGTATTTT.

V usage is TRBV14 and J usage is TRBJ1-1; TRBD1 aligns across 11 bases. Per germline, CDR1 SGHDN and CDR2 FVKESK. V dropped 5 bases and J dropped 5; count of bases not matched to a gene: 7. The CDR3 is 15 amino acids. CDR3 nucleotides: TGTGCCAGCAGCAAGGGGACAGGGGGAAAAACTGAAGCTTTCTTT. Translation: CASSKGTGGKTEAFF.